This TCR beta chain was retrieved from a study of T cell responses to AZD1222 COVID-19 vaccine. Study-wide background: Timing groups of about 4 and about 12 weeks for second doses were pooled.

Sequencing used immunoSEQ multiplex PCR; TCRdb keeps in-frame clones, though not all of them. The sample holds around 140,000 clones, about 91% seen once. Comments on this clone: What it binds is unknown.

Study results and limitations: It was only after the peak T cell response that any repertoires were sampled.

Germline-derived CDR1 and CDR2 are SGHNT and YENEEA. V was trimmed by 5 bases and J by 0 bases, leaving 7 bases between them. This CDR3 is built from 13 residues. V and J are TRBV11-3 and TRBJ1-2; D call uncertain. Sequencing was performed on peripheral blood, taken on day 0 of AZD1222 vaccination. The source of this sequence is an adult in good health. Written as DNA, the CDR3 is TGTGCCAGCAGCCCGCGAGCTAACTATGGCTACACCTTC. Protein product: CASSPRANYGYTF.